This T cell receptor (beta chain) was observed in a study of HIV-infected patients and healthy controls. In its sample, this clonotype is medium-sized. Its antigen is undetermined. The study, taken as a whole, reports: Compared with untreated HIV+ repertoires, healthy controls showed roughly threefold more distinct CDR3s and higher Shannon diversity.

Alpha and beta constant-region primers primed reverse transcription of about 500 ng RNA. Separate chain-specific third strand synthesis with multiplexing indices produced the alpha and beta libraries. TCRdb passed the 5' RACE reads through MiXCR, listing each CDR3 protein once. The sample lists roughly 7,000 distinct CDR3 sequences; about 7.4% were seen once. Trimming stripped 0 bases from V and 6 bases from J, with 25 bases between. Looked up from germline, CDR1 is MGHRA and CDR2 is YSYEKL. The CDR3 extends over 19 amino acids. Follow-up blood was drawn about 14 weeks, roughly three months, after antiretroviral therapy began. No cell fractionation was done, so the repertoire covers all unsorted peripheral blood T cells.

Sequences were derived from blood, sampled during antiretroviral therapy. The receptor's source is an adult with HIV infection. V gene TRBV4-1 combines with J gene TRBJ2-3, with a weak D call TRBD2 (7 bases). The CDR3 spells CASSQDSLEGGRAEDTQYF. CDR3 nucleotides: TGCGCCAGCAGCCAAGATTCCCTAGAGGGGGGGAGGGCCGAGGATACGCAGTATTTT.